This TCR beta chain was sequenced during a study of T-cell memory formation after mild COVID-19. General study points: Later expanders leaned CD4+, whereas clones that contracted between day 15 and 85 were balanced CD4/CD8. Researchers found some responding clones in pre-infection memory, a sign that cross-reactive memory joined. Mainly CM and EM harbored the contracting CD4+ clones; mainly EMRA harbored the CD8+ ones.

With constant-segment primers, 5'RACE yielded cDNA libraries of TCR alpha and TCR beta that carried sample barcodes and UMIs. TCRdb itself ran the 5' RACE reads through MiXCR, one entry per CDR3 protein. Of more than 450,000 distinct CDR3 sequences in the sample, over 15% were seen once. This clonotype was counted a few times. Its cognate antigen is unknown. Germline CDR1 reads LGHNA; CDR2 reads YNFKEQ. Trimming removed 2 bases from V and 2 bases from J; junction bases left unmatched: 5. This CDR3 contains 16 residues. The sequenced material came from PBMCs or a T cell subset sorted from them (not recorded which). This chain links TRBV4-2 with TRBJ2-3; 9 bases match TRBD2. This clonotype was sampled from an adult woman who had mild COVID-19 (a few samples of this study predate the infection). Cell type and time point are not known. The CDR3 nucleotides read TGTGCCAGCAGCCAACGCGCGGGAGGGGACACAGATACGCAGTATTTT. Translated: CASSQRAGGDTDTQYF.